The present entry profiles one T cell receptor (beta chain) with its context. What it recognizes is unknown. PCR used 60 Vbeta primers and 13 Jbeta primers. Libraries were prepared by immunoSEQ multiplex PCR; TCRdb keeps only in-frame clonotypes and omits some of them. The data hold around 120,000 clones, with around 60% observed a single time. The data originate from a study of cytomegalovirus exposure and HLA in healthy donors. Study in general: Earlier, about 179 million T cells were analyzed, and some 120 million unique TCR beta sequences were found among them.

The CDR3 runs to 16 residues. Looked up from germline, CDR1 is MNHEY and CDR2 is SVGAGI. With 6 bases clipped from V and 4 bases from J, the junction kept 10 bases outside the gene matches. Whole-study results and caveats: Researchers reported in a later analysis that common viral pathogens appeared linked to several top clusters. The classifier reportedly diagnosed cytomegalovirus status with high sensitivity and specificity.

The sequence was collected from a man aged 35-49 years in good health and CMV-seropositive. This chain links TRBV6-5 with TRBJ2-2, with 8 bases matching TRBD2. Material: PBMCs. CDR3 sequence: CASSYGVGGATGELFF. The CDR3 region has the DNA TGTGCCAGCAGCTACGGGGTCGGGGGGGCCACCGGGGAGCTGTTTTTT.